Listed here are 7 T cell receptor beta chains from one sample, sequenced in a study of OX40 agonist ivuxolimab in advanced cancers. Method: immunoSEQ multiplex PCR; TCRdb's copy keeps in-frame clones and lacks some. The top ten clones hold less than 0.75% of a sample with around 60,000 clones, 70% to 90% of them seen once. This specimen consisted of CD4+ or CD8+ T cells sorted from blood, obtained in a trial of the OX40 agonist ivuxolimab. These receptors were taken from an adult with an advanced solid tumor such as melanoma, head and neck, liver or kidney cancer.

This chain links TRBV5-1 with TRBJ2-1, with D uncertain. The CDR3 loop spans 15 amino acids. Per the germline V gene, CDR1 is SGHRS and CDR2 is YFSETQ. Trimming cost V 0 bases and J 5 bases, with 12 bases left between them. In nucleotides, the CDR3 is TGCGCCAGCAGCTTGGCGGGTAAGGGTCACAATGAGCAGTTCTTC. This translates into CASSLAGKGHNEQFF.

The chain employs TRBV7-8 and TRBJ1-5; D is ambiguous. In germline, CDR1 is SGHVS, CDR2 FQNEAQ. Trimming took 1 base from V and 6 from J, leaving 7 bases between them. The CDR3 is 13 residues long. The CDR3 region is CASSLGGSQPQHF. The CDR3 DNA reads TGTGCCAGCAGCTTAGGAGGCAGTCAGCCCCAGCATTTT.

The chain joins TRBV19 to TRBJ2-2; tentatively, D is TRBD2 (5 bases). Trimming removed 6 bases from V and 4 bases from J, with 15 bases in between. The germline gives CDR1 LNHDA, CDR2 SQIVND (reference sequence). The CDR3 covers 15 residues. In DNA form, the CDR3 reads TGTGCCAGTAGCCTGGATACGGCGGGCACCGGGGAGCTGTTTTTT. It is translated as CASSLDTAGTGELFF. Variable domain in full (rest from reference TRBV19 and TRBJ2-2): DGGITQSPKYLFRKEGQNVTLSCEQNLNHDAMYWYRQDPGQGLRLIYYSQIVNDFQKGDIAEGYSVSREKKESFPLTVTSAQKNPTAFYLCASSLDTAGTGELFFGEGSRLTVL.

The V gene is TRBV2, the J gene TRBJ1-1; TRBD1 matches 8 bases. Germline lookup yields CDR1 SNHLY and CDR2 FYNNEI. There are 14 residues in the CDR3. V shed 5 bases, J shed 2 bases, and the junction held 4 bases outside the gene matches. The CDR3 sequence is CASSQGQVNTEAFF. The CDR3 nucleotides read TGTGCCAGCAGTCAGGGACAGGTAAACACTGAAGCTTTCTTT.

This clone showed up just once. J is TRBJ1-5 and V is TRBV4-1; 7 nucleotides match TRBD1. The CDR3 runs 15 residues. With 0 bases clipped from V and 1 base from J, the junction kept 0 bases outside the gene matches. The germline V gene has CDR1 MGHRA and CDR2 YSYEKL. The CDR3 loop is CASSQETGSNQPQHF. Here the CDR3 DNA reads TGCGCCAGCAGCCAAGAGACAGGGAGCAATCAGCCCCAGCATTTT.

This chain uses TRBV11-2 with TRBJ1-1; 9 nucleotides align to TRBD1. This CDR3 contains 15 residues. CDR1 is SGHAT and CDR2 is FQNNGV in the germline V gene. Losses at the gene ends were 8 bases for V and 4 bases for J; bases not matched to a gene: 11. In DNA, the CDR3 is TGTGCCAGCGGCCGGGACAGGGTTAGCAGCACTGAAGCTTTCTTT. Amino acid sequence: CASGRDRVSSTEAFF.

The chain combines TRBV30 with TRBJ1-1; perhaps TRBD1 as D (5 bases). V was trimmed by 0 bases and J by 6 bases, leaving 11 bases between them. Per germline, CDR1 GTSNPN and CDR2 SVGIG (reference sequence). This CDR3 has 13 amino acids. CDR3 coding DNA: TGTGCCTGGAGTGTACCGGGAGGGGCTGAAGCTTTCTTT. Protein sequence: CAWSVPGGAEAFF.